The 27 T cell receptor beta chains presented below share a single source sample, sequenced in a study of Ad26.COV2.S vaccination and SARS-CoV-2 variants. The treatment was: around 19 received Ad26.COV2.S at low or high dose, single or two shots; about 5 received placebo; per-sample allocation not given. Repertoires come from day 63 after the first vaccine or placebo injection. Sequenced by immunoSEQ multiplex PCR; TCRdb stores in-frame clones only, minus some. The table has roughly 500,000 clones, 89% seen once. Sample: peripheral blood, taken in a trial of Ad26.COV2.S vaccine versus placebo. Every receptor here comes from a person aged 18-60 years who received the Ad26.COV2.S COVID-19 vaccine or a placebo.

The chain carries TRBV5-6 and TRBJ1-4; TRBD1 matches 10 bases. Germline V CDR1 and CDR2: SGHDT, YYEEEE. The CDR3 loop spans 15 amino acids. The V gene end was trimmed by 4 bases and the J gene end by 5 bases; junction bases not matched to a gene: 5. Written as DNA, the CDR3 is TGTGCCAGCAGCCAGGACAGGGGGGTAAATGAAAAACTGTTTTTT. The encoded protein is CASSQDRGVNEKLFF.

This chain uses TRBV5-1 with TRBJ2-2; TRBD2 might be the D (6 bases). The V end lost 2 bases, the J end lost 4 bases, and 15 bases lay between the germline ends. The CDR3 covers 16 residues. CDR1 and CDR2 (germline): SGHRS, YFSETQ. CDR3 in DNA: TGCGCCAGCAGCTTAACTAGCTCCTCTACCACCGGGGAGCTGTTTTTT. This encodes CASSLTSSSTTGELFF.

This chain links TRBV5-6 with TRBJ1-2; weak D call: TRBD1 (6 bases). Per the germline V gene, CDR1 is SGHDT and CDR2 is YYEEEE. The germline V and J ends were trimmed by 4 bases and 8 bases, with 9 bases remaining between them. The CDR3 spans 11 residues. The CDR3 sequence: CASSTGQGYTF. Written as DNA, the CDR3 is TGTGCCAGCAGCACCGGACAGGGCTACACCTTC.

V gene TRBV10-3 combines with J gene TRBJ1-3; D is unresolved. The CDR3 sequence is 12 residues long. Trimming left V 8 bases short and J 1 base short, with 6 bases between. CDR1 ENHRY and CDR2 SYGVKD come from the germline V gene. This CDR3 reads CAIGSSGNTIYF. The CDR3 DNA is TGTGCCATCGGGAGTTCTGGAAACACCATATATTTT.

The chain carries TRBV19 and TRBJ1-5; the match to TRBD1 covers 7 bases. This CDR3 has 14 amino acids. With V trimmed by 4 bases and J by 7 bases, 7 bases remained unmatched. Per the germline V gene, CDR1 is LNHDA and CDR2 is SQIVND (reference sequence). The CDR3 region has the DNA TGTGCCAGTAGTAAAGACAGGGTCGGCCAGCCCCAGCATTTT. Translation: CASSKDRVGQPQHF.

This clone has a single count. This chain joins TRBV20-1 and TRBJ1-1; TRBD1 might be the D (5 bases). V dropped 8 bases and J dropped 8 bases, with 9 bases sitting between them. Looked up from germline, CDR1 is DFQATT and CDR2 is SNEGSKA (reference sequence). The CDR3 is 9 residues long. In nucleotides, the CDR3 is TGCAGTCCGACAGTCGAAGCTTTCTTT. It encodes CSPTVEAFF.

The chain combines TRBV19 with TRBJ2-5; D possibly uses TRBD1 or TRBD2 (5 bases each). This CDR3 has 14 residues. CDR1 LNHDA and CDR2 SQIVND come from the germline V gene (reference sequence). V was trimmed by 3 bases and J by 2 bases, leaving 10 bases between them. CDR3 protein: CASSISWGQETQYF. CDR3 DNA: TGTGCCAGTAGTATTTCTTGGGGGCAAGAGACCCAGTACTTC. The variable domain in full, with the rest retrieved from reference TRBV19 and TRBJ2-5, is DGGITQSPKYLFRKEGQNVTLSCEQNLNHDAMYWYRQDPGQGLRLIYYSQIVNDFQKGDIAEGYSVSREKKESFPLTVTSAQKNPTAFYLCASSISWGQETQYFGPGTRLLVL.

Note on this clone: The germline gene is not matched at one end of the junction; a read error may be the cause. The chain couples TRBV18 to TRBJ2-7; the D call may be TRBD1 or TRBD2 (5 bases each). CDR3 length: 12 residues. Germline CDR1 and CDR2: KGHSH and LQKENI. The CDR3: CASSPVRGKQNF. DNA for the CDR3: TGTGCCAGCTCACCAGTCCGGGGCAAGCAGAACTTC.

Comment on this clone: The same CDR3 arises from other DNA sequences in this sample as well. This rearrangement joins TRBV7-2 to TRBJ1-2; D unclear. V lost 1 base, J lost 0 bases, and 6 bases lay in between. Per the germline V gene, CDR1 is SGHTA and CDR2 is FQGNSA. This CDR3 spans 14 amino acids. CDR3 in amino acids: CASSLGAANYGYTF. The DNA of the CDR3 is TGTGCCAGCAGCTTAGGGGCAGCTAACTATGGCTACACCTTC.

This chain uses TRBV18 with TRBJ1-1; D gene unclear. V lost 0 bases and J 1 base, leaving 9 bases between the germline ends. In germline, CDR1 is KGHSH, CDR2 LQKENI. This CDR3 spans 15 amino acids. CDR3 sequence reads: CASSPPSGWNTEAFF. CDR3 in DNA: TGTGCCAGCTCACCACCCTCCGGATGGAACACTGAAGCTTTCTTT. Full variable domain (missing parts from reference TRBV18 and TRBJ1-1): NAGVMQNPRHLVRRRGQEARLRCSPMKGHSHVYWYRQLPEEGLKFMVYLQKENIIDESGMPKERFSAEFPKEGPSILRIQQVVRGDSAAYFCASSPPSGWNTEAFFGQGTRLTVV.

V is TRBV7-3 and J is TRBJ2-1; 9 bases map to TRBD1. The junction had 7 bases not matched to a gene; V was cut back by 5 bases and J by 8 bases. The CDR3 has 14 amino acids. Germline V gene data show CDR1 as SGHTA and CDR2 as FQGTGA. The CDR3 loop reads CASSPDRGLHEQFF. In DNA, the CDR3 is TGTGCCAGCAGCCCTGACAGGGGGTTGCATGAGCAGTTCTTC.

This clone was counted a few times. The chain recombines TRBV4-2 with TRBJ2-2; 7 nucleotides align to TRBD2. V was pared by 3 bases and J by 7 bases, with 14 bases of the junction left unmatched. The CDR3 is 17 residues long. Germline V gene lookup returns CDR1 LGHNA and CDR2 YNFKEQ. The CDR3 reads CASSQRTRGPEGGELFF. For the CDR3, the DNA is TGTGCCAGCAGCCAGCGGACTAGGGGACCGGAGGGCGGGGAGCTGTTTTTT.

The chain has TRBV9 and TRBJ1-4; 10 nucleotides agree with TRBD1. The CDR3 spans 15 residues. J lost 8 bases, V lost 4 bases, and 8 bases had no gene match. The germline gives CDR1 SGDLS, CDR2 YYNGEE. CDR3 nucleotide sequence: TGTGCCAGCAGCCCCCCCCGGGACAGGGGCGAAAAACTGTTTTTT. This codes for CASSPPRDRGEKLFF.

The rearrangement links TRBV13 to TRBJ1-3; TRBD1 might be the D (6 bases). Germline CDR1 is PRHDT and CDR2 is FYEKMQ (reference sequence). Trimming left V 2 bases short and J 2 bases short, with 16 bases between. This CDR3 has 17 residues. The CDR3 protein is CASSLTGIRATGNTIYF. CDR3 nucleotides: TGTGCCAGCAGCTTAACAGGGATCCGCGCGACTGGAAACACCATATATTTT.

The chain employs TRBV6-5 and TRBJ1-5; D ambiguous. Per the germline V gene, CDR1 is MNHEY and CDR2 is SVGAGI. The CDR3 has 12 residues. With 6 bases removed from V and 9 bases from J, the gap between germline ends came to 12 bases. The DNA for the CDR3 is TGTGCCAGCAGCCCCCCCGTCCGGCCCCAGCATTTT. The encoded protein is CASSPPVRPQHF.

In its sample, this clone was seen once. The gene calls are TRBV6-5 and TRBJ1-2; 9 positions match TRBD1. The germline V gene has CDR1 MNHEY and CDR2 SVGAGI. This CDR3 spans 14 amino acids. Trimming removed 10 bases from V and 5 bases from J; junction bases left unmatched: 11. The CDR3 DNA follows: TGTGCCACGTCCCGGGACAGGGTGGAGTATGGCTACACCTTC. This sequence encodes CATSRDRVEYGYTF.

The rearrangement uses TRBV3-1 (or the pseudogene TRBV3-2) and TRBJ2-2, with TRBD1 matching 7 bases. V lost 1 base and J lost 7; bases outside the gene matches: 6. The CDR3 covers 15 residues. Germline V gene sequence: CDR1 LGHDT, CDR2 YNNKEL (reference sequence). CDR3 amino acids: CASSQGTGWGGELFF. The CDR3 region has the DNA TGTGCCAGCAGCCAAGGGACAGGATGGGGCGGGGAGCTGTTTTTT.

The chain recombines TRBV18 with TRBJ1-5, with no clear D. This CDR3 spans 13 amino acids. The V and J ends lost 2 bases and 7 bases respectively, with 9 bases between them. Germline CDR1 KGHSH, CDR2 LQKENI. CDR3 DNA sequence: TGTGCCAGCTCACCAGGGTCCCAACAGCCCCAGCATTTT. As protein: CASSPGSQQPQHF.

This clone was picked up one time. The rearrangement links TRBV6-6 to TRBJ1-2, with a weak D call TRBD1 (6 bases). The germline V and J ends were trimmed by 2 bases and 5 bases, with 18 bases remaining between them. Germline CDR1 reads MNHNY; CDR2 reads SVGAGI (reference sequence). The CDR3 is made up of 16 amino acids. The chain's CDR3 is CASSYVLGHRVYGYTF. Written as DNA, the CDR3 is TGTGCCAGCAGTTACGTCTTGGGACACCGGGTATATGGCTACACCTTC.

This clone has only one observation. The chain uses TRBV5-4 and TRBJ1-1, with D possibly matching TRBD1 (6 bases). The CDR3 extends over 15 amino acids. V lost 4 bases and J lost 5, with 18 bases in between. In germline, CDR1 is SGHNT, CDR2 YYREEE (reference sequence). DNA for the CDR3: TGTGCCAGCAGCCATGGGGGGCCCGGGGGTACTGAAGCTTTCTTT. Its protein product is CASSHGGPGGTEAFF.

The V gene is TRBV3-1 (or the pseudogene TRBV3-2), the J gene TRBJ2-1, with TRBD2 identical over 13 bases. Germline V lookup: CDR1 LGHDT, CDR2 YNNKEL (reference sequence). V lost 5 bases, J lost 6 bases, and 7 bases stayed unmatched. This CDR3 contains 16 residues. CDR3 loop: CASSSWGLAGTNEQFF. CDR3 DNA sequence: TGTGCCAGCAGCTCATGGGGACTAGCGGGGACCAATGAGCAGTTCTTC.

This sequence joins TRBV5-6 and TRBJ1-1; TRBD1 might be the D (6 bases). CDR1 and CDR2 (germline): SGHDT, YYEEEE. V was trimmed by 3 bases and J by 11 bases, leaving 23 bases between them. The CDR3 spans 15 residues. CDR3 DNA sequence: TGTGCCAGCAGCTCCGAAAGGGCCAGGGGTAAGGGGGCTTTCTTT. Translating it yields CASSSERARGKGAFF. Full variable domain (remainder filled in from reference TRBV5-6 and TRBJ1-1): DAGVTQSPTHLIKTRGQQVTLRCSPKSGHDTVSWYQQALGQGPQFIFQYYEEEERQRGNFPDRFSGHQFPNYSSELNVNALLLGDSALYLCASSSERARGKGAFFGQGTRLTVV.

This clone was picked up a small number of times. The chain links TRBV11-3 to TRBJ2-2, with a possible D match to TRBD2 (6 bases). CDR1 and CDR2 from the germline V gene are SGHNT and YENEEA. The CDR3 consists of 15 residues. The germline V and J ends were trimmed by 4 bases and 4 bases, with 13 bases remaining between them. The DNA for the CDR3 is TGTGCCAGCAGCTCCCGACTAGGAGGCACCGGGGAGCTGTTTTTT. It encodes CASSSRLGGTGELFF.

The genes are TRBV28 and TRBJ1-1; 9 bases are a match to TRBD1. With 8 bases clipped from V and 4 bases from J, the junction kept 8 bases outside the gene matches. The CDR3 length is 14 residues. Per germline, CDR1 MDHEN and CDR2 SYDVKM. The CDR3 reads CASSTTTGGTEAFF. The CDR3 nucleotides read TGTGCCAGCTCTACCACGACAGGGGGCACTGAAGCTTTCTTT.

A few counts support this clone. This sequence joins TRBV29-1 and TRBJ2-7; tentatively, D is TRBD2 (7 bases). V lost 6 bases to trimming and J lost 9 bases, with 21 bases between them. CDR3 length equals 13 residues. Germline V gene sequence: CDR1 SQVTM, CDR2 ANQGSEA. The CDR3 protein is CSVAPGGRRGQYF. In DNA, the CDR3 is TGCAGCGTCGCCCCGGGGGGCCGGCGGGGGCAGTACTTC.

This clone was detected only once. The same CDR3 can be traced to other DNA sequences in this sample. This chain links TRBV4-2 with TRBJ2-1; D gene ambiguous. The CDR3 loop spans 13 amino acids. Trimming stripped 1 base from V and 4 bases from J, with 5 bases between. Per germline, CDR1 LGHNA and CDR2 YNFKEQ. Here the CDR3 reads CASSQGSYNEQFF. DNA for the CDR3: TGTGCCAGCAGCCAAGGCAGTTACAATGAGCAGTTCTTC.

The chain has TRBV25-1 and TRBJ2-7; D not certain. V gave up 5 bases and J gave up 7 bases, with 18 bases separating them. The CDR3 is 14 residues long. The germline gives CDR1 MGHDK, CDR2 SYGVNS. CDR3 residues: CASSSPYPPGEQYF. For the CDR3, the DNA is TGTGCCAGCAGTTCACCCTACCCCCCGGGTGAGCAGTACTTC.